The clone carrying this TCR beta chain came up a few times. Its antigen is currently unknown. TCRdb processed the 5' RACE reads anew with MiXCR; each CDR3 protein has one entry. Of some 690,000 distinct CDR3 sequences listed, over 20% are singletons. The sample belongs to a study of identical twins. V was pared by 1 base and J by 4 bases, with 7 bases between. CDR1 and CDR2 from the germline V gene are SGHDN and FVKESK. The CDR3 covers 14 residues. General study points: A lower insertion count was a feature of abundant cord blood beta clonotypes, with no such feature in memory repertoires.

The data were also submitted as part of a second study, on T cells expressing NK-cell markers. This second study says: Once again these clonotypes came out on top in the CD3+CD56-NKG2C+ fraction of a few donors.

The origin of this receptor is a woman younger than 35 in good health. The genes are TRBV14 and TRBJ2-2; D gene uncertain. The source material was PBMCs. The DNA for the CDR3 is TGTGCCAGCAGCCAAGGGTCGGGCACCGGGGAGCTGTTTTTT. Protein sequence: CASSQGSGTGELFF.